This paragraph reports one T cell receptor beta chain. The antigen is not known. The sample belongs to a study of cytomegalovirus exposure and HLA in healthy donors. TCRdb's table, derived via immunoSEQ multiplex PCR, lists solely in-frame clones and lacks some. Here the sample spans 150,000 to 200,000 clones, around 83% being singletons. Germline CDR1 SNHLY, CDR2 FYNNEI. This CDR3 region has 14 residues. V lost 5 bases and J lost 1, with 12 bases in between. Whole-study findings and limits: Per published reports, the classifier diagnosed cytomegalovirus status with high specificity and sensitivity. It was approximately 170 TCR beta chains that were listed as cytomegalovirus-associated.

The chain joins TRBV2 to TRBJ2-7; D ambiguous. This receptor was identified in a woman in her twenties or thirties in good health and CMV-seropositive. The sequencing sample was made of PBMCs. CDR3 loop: CASSPRVESYEQYF. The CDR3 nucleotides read TGTGCCAGCAGTCCTCGAGTCGAGTCCTACGAGCAGTACTTC.